This entry concerns a single T cell receptor (beta chain). Its antigen is unidentified. This sample is drawn from a study of human T cells and chemical hapten exposure. Study conclusions and caveats: More PT1 expanded TCRs went with higher patch test scores.

Germline loops: CDR1 SGHVS, CDR2 FNYEAQ. Trimming cost V 5 bases and J 5 bases, with 6 bases left between them. The CDR3 consists of 11 residues. Noted time point: patch test 3, about 24 weeks after DPC sensitization. Treatment given: therapeutic diphenylcyclopropenone sensitization with weekly scalp DPC. Alopecia patients deemed DPC-suitable, aged 18 to 70, excluding pregnancy. The library tagged each cDNA molecule with unique molecular identifiers. TCRdb analysed the RACE reads with MiXCR anew, one entry per CDR3 protein. The top ten clones hold more than 2% of a sample with 120,000 or so distinct CDR3 sequences, approximately 11% of them seen once.

V is TRBV7-6 and J is TRBJ2-5, with unresolved D. Sequencing was performed on whole blood, taken in connection with sensitization to the hapten diphenylcyclopropenone (DPC). The sequence derives from a woman between 45 and 60 years old with alopecia areata. Some clones in this sample may be carry-over from other donors' samples. The CDR3: CASSQMETQYF. CDR3 bases: TGTGCCAGCAGCCAAATGGAGACCCAGTACTTC.